The 9 T cell receptor beta chains listed next were all sequenced from one sample in a study of cytomegalovirus exposure and HLA in healthy donors. Libraries were prepared by immunoSEQ multiplex PCR; TCRdb keeps only in-frame clonotypes and omits some of them. The table lists 250,000 or so clones, nearly 90% of them singletons. Sample: PBMCs. The receptors here all came from a woman aged 18-29 years in good health and CMV-seronegative.

The rearrangement uses TRBV6-1 and TRBJ2-2; D not certain. Looked up from germline, CDR1 is MNHNS and CDR2 is SASEGT. The length of the CDR3 is 14 residues. V lost 4 bases to trimming and J lost 3 bases, with 9 bases between them. The CDR3 spells CASSALQYTGELFF. The CDR3 DNA is TGTGCCAGCAGTGCTCTACAGTACACCGGGGAGCTGTTTTTT.

The chain uses TRBV5-1 and TRBJ2-2, with 7 bases that match TRBD2. The junction had 6 bases not matched to a gene; V was cut back by 0 bases and J by 1 base. The CDR3 has 17 amino acids. Germline loops: CDR1 SGHRS, CDR2 YFSETQ. This CDR3 reads CASSLALAGVNTGELFF. CDR3 sequence (DNA): TGCGCCAGCAGCTTGGCCCTGGCGGGGGTGAACACCGGGGAGCTGTTTTTT.

This chain connects TRBV28 to TRBJ2-1; weak D call: TRBD2 (6 bases). The CDR3 totals 15 residues. CDR1 and CDR2 (germline): MDHEN, SYDVKM. The V gene lost 5 bases and the J gene lost 5 bases, with 16 bases spanning the gap. In nucleotides, the CDR3 is TGTGCCAGCAGTCCGGACTACCTAGACCACAATGAGCAGTTCTTC. This encodes CASSPDYLDHNEQFF.

V usage is TRBV5-1 and J usage is TRBJ2-5; 10 bases are shared with TRBD2. Germline V gene data show CDR1 as SGHRS and CDR2 as YFSETQ. The trim removed 0 bases at V and 2 bases at J, leaving 4 bases unmatched. The CDR3 loop spans 16 amino acids. Here the CDR3 reads CASSLASGGVQETQYF. CDR3 bases: TGCGCCAGCAGCTTGGCCAGCGGGGGGGTGCAAGAGACCCAGTACTTC. The full variable domain, with the rest looked up from reference TRBV5-1 and TRBJ2-5, is KAGVTQTPRYLIKTRGQQVTLSCSPISGHRSVSWYQQTPGQGLQFLFEYFSETQRNKGNFPGRFSGRQFSNSRSEMNVSTLELGDSALYLCASSLASGGVQETQYFGPGTRLLVL.

V is TRBV2 and J is TRBJ1-1, with D unclear. V lost 6 bases and J lost 4, with 6 bases in between. CDR3 size: 11 residues. Germline V gives CDR1 SNHLY, CDR2 FYNNEI. CDR3 region: CASSDSTEAFF. CDR3 in DNA: TGTGCCAGCAGCGATAGCACTGAAGCTTTCTTT.

This clone was counted once. CDR3 bases: TGTGCCAGCATCGACAGGTCCCCAAGGACTGAAGCTTTCTTT. Amino acid sequence: CASIDRSPRTEAFF. This chain joins TRBV28 and TRBJ1-1; D is possibly TRBD1 (6 bases). Germline V gene sequence: CDR1 MDHEN, CDR2 SYDVKM. The CDR3 covers 14 residues. V lost 7 bases to trimming and J lost 5 bases, with 17 bases between them.

The J gene is TRBJ1-1, the V gene TRBV28; 9 bases map to TRBD1. CDR3 size: 15 residues. Trimming took 6 bases from V and 4 from J; bases not matched to a gene: 9. The germline V gene encodes CDR1 MDHEN and CDR2 SYDVKM. CDR3 protein: CASSMGGQGSTEAFF. CDR3 nucleotides: TGTGCCAGCAGCATGGGTGGACAGGGGAGCACTGAAGCTTTCTTT.

The V gene is TRBV5-6, the J gene TRBJ2-7, with D possibly matching TRBD1 (5 bases). CDR3 length: 13 amino acids. Looked up from germline, CDR1 is SGHDT and CDR2 is YYEEEE. Trimming stripped 3 bases from V and 1 base from J, with 8 bases between. The CDR3 region has the DNA TGTGCCAGCAGCTATCGACAGTCCTACGAGCAGTACGTC. Translating it yields CASSYRQSYEQYV.

The chain combines TRBV19 with TRBJ1-5; no definite D call. The CDR3 loop spans 19 amino acids. Germline assignment: CDR1 LNHDA and CDR2 SQIVND (reference sequence). Deletions cut 0 bases from V and 8 bases from J, with 26 bases between. This CDR3 is CASSIDLSLRQVDGEPQHF. DNA of the CDR3: TGTGCCAGTAGTATAGATCTTAGCCTCAGGCAGGTCGACGGGGAGCCCCAGCATTTT.